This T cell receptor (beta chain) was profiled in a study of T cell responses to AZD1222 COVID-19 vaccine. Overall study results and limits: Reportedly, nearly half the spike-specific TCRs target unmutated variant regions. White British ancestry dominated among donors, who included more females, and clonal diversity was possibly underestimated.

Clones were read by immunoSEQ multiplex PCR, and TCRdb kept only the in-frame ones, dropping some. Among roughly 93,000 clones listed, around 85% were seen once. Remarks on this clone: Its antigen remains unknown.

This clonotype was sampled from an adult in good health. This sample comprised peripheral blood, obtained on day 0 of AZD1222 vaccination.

CDR3 in DNA: TGTGCCAGCAGTAACACAGGGGGCTATGCCTACGAGCAGTACTTC. Amino acid sequence: CASSNTGGYAYEQYF. The chain employs TRBV7-9 and TRBJ2-7; TRBD1 aligns across 9 bases. The germline V gene encodes CDR1 SEHNR and CDR2 FQNEAQ (reference sequence). The CDR3 has 15 amino acids. V shed 6 bases and J 2 bases; nucleotides not matched to a gene: 8.